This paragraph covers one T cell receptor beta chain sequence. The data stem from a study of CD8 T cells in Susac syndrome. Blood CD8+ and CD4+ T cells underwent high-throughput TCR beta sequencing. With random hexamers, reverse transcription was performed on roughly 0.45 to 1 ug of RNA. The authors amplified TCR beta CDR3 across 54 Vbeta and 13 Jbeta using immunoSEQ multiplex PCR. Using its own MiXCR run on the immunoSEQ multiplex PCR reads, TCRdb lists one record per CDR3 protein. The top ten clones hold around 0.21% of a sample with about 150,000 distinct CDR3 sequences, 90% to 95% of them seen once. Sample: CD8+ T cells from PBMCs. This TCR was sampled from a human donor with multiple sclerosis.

CDR3 loop: CASSSRRFSGANVLTF. In nucleotides, the CDR3 is TGTGCCAGCTCATCACGTCGTTTCTCTGGGGCCAACGTCCTGACTTTC. The rearrangement joins TRBV13 to TRBJ2-6, with D unclear. CDR1 and CDR2 (germline): PRHDT, FYEKMQ (reference sequence). V lost 8 bases and J 0 bases, leaving 14 bases between the germline ends. This CDR3 is 16 amino acids long. Together with reference TRBV13 and TRBJ2-6, the CDR3 gives the full variable domain: AAGVIQSPRHLIKEKRETATLKCYPIPRHDTVYWYQQGPGQDPQFLISFYEKMQSDKGSIPDRFSAQQFSDYHSELNMSSLELGDSALYFCASSSRRFSGANVLTFGAGSRLTVL.